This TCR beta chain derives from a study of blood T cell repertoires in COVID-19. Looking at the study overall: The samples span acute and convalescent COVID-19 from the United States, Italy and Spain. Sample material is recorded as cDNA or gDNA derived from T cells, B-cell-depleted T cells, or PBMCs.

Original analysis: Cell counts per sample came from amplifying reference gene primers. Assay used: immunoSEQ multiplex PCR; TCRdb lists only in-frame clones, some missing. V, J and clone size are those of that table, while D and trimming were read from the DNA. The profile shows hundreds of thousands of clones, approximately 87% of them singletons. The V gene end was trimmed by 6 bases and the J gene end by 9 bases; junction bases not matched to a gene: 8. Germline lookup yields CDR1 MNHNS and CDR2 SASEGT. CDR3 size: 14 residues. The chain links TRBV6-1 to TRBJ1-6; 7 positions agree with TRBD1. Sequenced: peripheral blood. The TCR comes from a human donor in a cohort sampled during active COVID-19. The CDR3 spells CASSERDSSSPLHF. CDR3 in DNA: TGTGCCAGCAGCGAGAGGGACAGCTCTTCACCCCTCCACTTT.